This TCR beta chain was sequenced for a study of post-analysis software for immune sequencing data. Overall study context: Recorded disease courses covered relapsing-remitting, secondary progressive and progressive-relapsing multiple sclerosis. Some patients had no subtype annotation.

Study-level results: Versus controls, multiple sclerosis patients showed significantly lower diversity (normalized Chao1). Analysis by F measure revealed that same-batch samples clustered strongly together. Five or six TRBV segments were significantly more frequent in patients than in controls. TRBV5-6, TRBV5-1 and TRBV20-1 were among these segments.

V was shortened by 1 base and J by 5 bases, with 17 bases between the two germline ends. The CDR3 totals 15 residues. Germline CDR1 and CDR2: DFQATT and SNEGSKA (reference sequence). Carried by the TCR beta cDNA libraries were unique molecular identifiers. Each CDR3 protein gets one entry after TCRdb re-called the PCR reads with MiXCR. The sample lists about 680,000 distinct CDR3 sequences; 59% were seen once. As concerns this clonotype: Its antigen is still unknown.

This sequence joins TRBV20-1 and TRBJ1-1, with D tentatively TRBD1 (6 bases). The sequencing sample was made of blood. The origin of this receptor is a girl under 10 years old with multiple sclerosis. In DNA, the CDR3 is TGCAGTGCTAGAGTTTCTCAGGGGTACGGGACTGAAGCTTTCTTT. It yields the protein CSARVSQGYGTEAFF.